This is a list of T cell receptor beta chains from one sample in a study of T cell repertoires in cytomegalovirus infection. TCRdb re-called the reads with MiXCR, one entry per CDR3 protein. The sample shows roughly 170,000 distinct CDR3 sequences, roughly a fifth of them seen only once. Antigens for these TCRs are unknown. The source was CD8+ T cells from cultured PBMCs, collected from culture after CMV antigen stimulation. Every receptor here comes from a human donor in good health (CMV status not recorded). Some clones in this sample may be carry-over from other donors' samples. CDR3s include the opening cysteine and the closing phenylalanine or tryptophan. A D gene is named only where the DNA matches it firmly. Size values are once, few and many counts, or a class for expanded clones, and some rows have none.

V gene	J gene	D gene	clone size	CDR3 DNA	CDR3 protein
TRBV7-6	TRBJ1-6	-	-	TGTGCCAGCAGCTTACGACCACCCCTCCACTTT	CASSLRPPLHF
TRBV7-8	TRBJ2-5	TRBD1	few	TGTGCCAGCAGCTCCGGGACAGGGAAGCAAGAGACCCAGTACTTC	CASSSGTGKQETQYF
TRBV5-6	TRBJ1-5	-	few	TGTGCCAGCAGCCTGGGCGCCTATAGCAATCAGCCCCAGCATTTT	CASSLGAYSNQPQHF
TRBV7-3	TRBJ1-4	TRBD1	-	TGTGCCAGCAGCCCAACCCCGGGACAGATTAATGAAAAACTGTTTTTT	CASSPTPGQINEKLFF
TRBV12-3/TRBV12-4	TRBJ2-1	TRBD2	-	TGTGCCAGCAGTTCGTCTGACGGGGGGTCCTACAATGAGCAGTTCTTC	CASSSSDGGSYNEQFF
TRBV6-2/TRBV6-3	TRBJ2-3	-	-	TGTGCCAGCAGTTACTCGAGGCTTAATACAGATACGCAGTATTTT	CASSYSRLNTDTQYF
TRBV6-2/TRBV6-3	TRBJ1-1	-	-	TGTGCCAGCAGTTACGAGATGGGAACCACTGAAGCTTTCTTT	CASSYEMGTTEAFF
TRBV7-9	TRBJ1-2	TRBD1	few	TGTGCCAGCAGCTTCCCCGCTGACAGGGAGAGAGACTATGGCTACACCTTC	CASSFPADRERDYGYTF
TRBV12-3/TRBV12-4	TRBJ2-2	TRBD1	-	TGTGCCAGCAGCGTCGGGACAGGGTTATCCGGGGAGCTGTTTTTT	CASSVGTGLSGELFF
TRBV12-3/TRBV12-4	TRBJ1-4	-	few	TGTGCCAGCAGTGAGACAGTGGAGAATGAAAAACTGTTTTTT	CASSETVENEKLFF
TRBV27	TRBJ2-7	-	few	TGTGCCAGCAGTTCCTTCTTCGTATCCGGGGACGAGCAGTACTTC	CASSSFFVSGDEQYF
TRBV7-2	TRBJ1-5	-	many	TGTGCCAGCAGCATACTGAGTACGGGACATCTCGATCAGCCCCAGCATTTT	CASSILSTGHLDQPQHF
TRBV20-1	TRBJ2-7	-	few	TGCAGTGCTAGGCCTCGGGATCGGGCAGTACTGTACTTC	CSARPRDRAVLYF
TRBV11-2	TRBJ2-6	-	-	TGTGCCAGCAGCTTAGTCCCTAGCGCGGATACTGGGGCCAACGTCCTGACTTTC	CASSLVPSADTGANVLTF
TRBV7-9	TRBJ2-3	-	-	TGTGCCAGCAGCTTTTCCCTCCGGGACACACACACAGATACGCAGTATTTT	CASSFSLRDTHTDTQYF
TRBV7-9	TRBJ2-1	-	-	TGTGCCAGCAGCTCCCCCGGAGTGAGGTCCAGCTCCTACAATGAGCAGTTCTTC	CASSSPGVRSSSYNEQFF
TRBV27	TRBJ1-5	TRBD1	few	TGTGCCAGCAGTCGGGACAGGGCAGCGCAGCCCCAGCATTTT	CASSRDRAAQPQHF
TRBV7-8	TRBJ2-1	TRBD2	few	TGTGCCAGCAGCTTATTGATGGGACTAGTGGGGAATGAGCAGTTCTTC	CASSLLMGLVGNEQFF
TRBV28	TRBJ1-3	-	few	TGTGCCAGCAGCCCTGGTGACCAAGCGGGAAACACCATATATTTT	CASSPGDQAGNTIYF
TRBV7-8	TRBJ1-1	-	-	TGTGCCAGCAGCCAACTCCAGGGTATCGCTGAAGCTTTCTTT	CASSQLQGIAEAFF
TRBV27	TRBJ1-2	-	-	TGTGCCACCCGTACGGACCGGTACGAAGCTAACTATGGCTACACCTTC	CATRTDRYEANYGYTF
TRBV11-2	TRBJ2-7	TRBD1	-	TGTGCCAGCAGAGAAGGGGGCGGGTACGAGCAGTACTTC	CASREGGGYEQYF
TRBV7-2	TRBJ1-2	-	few	TGTGCCAGCAGCGGGGGGGAGAGCTATGGCTACACCTTC	CASSGGESYGYTF
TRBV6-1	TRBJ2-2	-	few	TGTGCCAGCGGGGGGCCTGCCAACACCGGGGAGCTGTTTTTT	CASGGPANTGELFF
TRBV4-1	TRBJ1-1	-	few	TGCGCCAGCAGCCAAGAATTCGTAGAGGTGAACACTGAAGCTTTCTTT	CASSQEFVEVNTEAFF
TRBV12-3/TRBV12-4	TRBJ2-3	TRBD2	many	TGTGCCAGCAGTCAGGGACTAGCGGGGGGCACAGATACGCAGTATTTT	CASSQGLAGGTDTQYF
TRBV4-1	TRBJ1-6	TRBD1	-	TGCGCCAGCAGCCAAGACCTGGGGACAGGTTCGAGCTCCTATAATTCACCCCTCCACTTT	CASSQDLGTGSSSYNSPLHF
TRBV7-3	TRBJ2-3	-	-	TGTGCCAGCAGCTCCACCGGGATAGATACGCAGTATTTT	CASSSTGIDTQYF
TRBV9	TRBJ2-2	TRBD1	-	TGTGCCAGCAACAGGGGAAGCACCGGGGAGCTGTTTTTT	CASNRGSTGELFF
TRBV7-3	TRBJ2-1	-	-	TGTGCCAGCAGCTTTGGAGGGATTGCGGGTTTCCACAATGAGCAGTTCTTC	CASSFGGIAGFHNEQFF
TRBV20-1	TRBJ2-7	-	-	TGCAGTGCTTTCGACAGATACGAGCAGTACTTC	CSAFDRYEQYF
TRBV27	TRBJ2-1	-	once	TGTGCCAGCAGTTTACCCGGCCGTGAGCAGTTCTTC	CASSLPGREQFF
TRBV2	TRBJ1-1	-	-	TGTGCCAGCAGTGAAGTTAGCAGCCCTAGGATCAACACTGAAGCTTTCTTT	CASSEVSSPRINTEAFF
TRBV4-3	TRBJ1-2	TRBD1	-	TGCGCCAGCAGCCAAGGAAGAACAGGGGGCATCAATGGCTACACCTTC	CASSQGRTGGINGYTF
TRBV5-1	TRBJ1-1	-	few	TGCGCCAGCAGCTCCCCTACGGGACCGAACACTGAAGCTTTCTTT	CASSSPTGPNTEAFF
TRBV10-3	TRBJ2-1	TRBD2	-	TGTGCCATCAGTGGGCGGACTAGCGAAACCTACAATGAGCAGTTCTTC	CAISGRTSETYNEQFF
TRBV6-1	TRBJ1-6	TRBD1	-	TGTGCCAGCAGTTTTTCGACGGGACAGGGGAAGAATAATTCACCCCTCCACTTT	CASSFSTGQGKNNSPLHF
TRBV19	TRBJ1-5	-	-	TGTGCCAGTTCCGTCAGACAGTCAAATCAGCCCCAGCATTTT	CASSVRQSNQPQHF
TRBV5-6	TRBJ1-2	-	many	TGTGCCAGCAGCGCCTGGAGTGGCTACACCTTC	CASSAWSGYTF
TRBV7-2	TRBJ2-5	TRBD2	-	TGTGCCAGCAGCCCTAAAAGGACTAGCGGGGGGGAGTGGCCCCAAGAGACCCAGTACTTC	CASSPKRTSGGEWPQETQYF
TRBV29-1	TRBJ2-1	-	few	TGCAGCGGGATCGACAGGAACTCCTACAATGAGCAGTTCTTC	CSGIDRNSYNEQFF
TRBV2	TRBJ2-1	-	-	TGTGCCAGTAGAAGGACAGCGACGAATGAGCAGTTCTTC	CASRRTATNEQFF
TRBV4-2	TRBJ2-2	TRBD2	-	TGTGCCAGCAGCCAAGGCCTAGCGGGGGGCCCGGTATCCGGGGAGCTGTTTTTT	CASSQGLAGGPVSGELFF
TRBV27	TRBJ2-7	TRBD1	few	TGTGCCAGCAGGGGCAGGGGGCGATACGAGCAGTACTTC	CASRGRGRYEQYF
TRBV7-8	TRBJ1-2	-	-	TGTGCCAGCAGCTTAGTTGCGACGGCCCAGCTTGTCTACACCTTC	CASSLVATAQLVYTF
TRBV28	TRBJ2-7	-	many	TGTGCCAGCAGCATACTAGACTCCTCCTACGAGCAGTACTTC	CASSILDSSYEQYF
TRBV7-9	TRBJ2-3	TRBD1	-	TGTGCCAGCAGCCCTAAATCGGGACAGGGCACAGATACGCAGTATTTT	CASSPKSGQGTDTQYF
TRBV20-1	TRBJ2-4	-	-	TGCAGTGCTAGCGAGGACAGCGTAGCCAAAAACATTCAGTACTTC	CSASEDSVAKNIQYF